This entry features one T cell receptor beta chain sequence. This entry comes from a study of blood T cell repertoires in COVID-19. Measured with immunoSEQ multiplex PCR; TCRdb has only the in-frame clones, and not every one. The table lists fewer than 250,000 clones, 83% of them singletons. Across about two dozen US areas, participants ranged in age from 18 to 89 years. The sample taken for sequencing was PBMCs or T cells enriched from blood (not recorded which). The sequence was obtained from a woman aged 45-59 years who had been exposed to COVID-19.

The CDR3 coding sequence is TGTGCCAGCTCACCTTACAGGGTAGGTGATGAGCAGTTCTTC. It translates to CASSPYRVGDEQFF. The chain combines TRBV18 with TRBJ2-1; a possible D gene is TRBD1 (6 bases). The CDR3 consists of 14 residues. From germline, CDR1 is KGHSH and CDR2 LQKENI. V lost 3 bases and J 8 bases, leaving 14 bases between the germline ends.